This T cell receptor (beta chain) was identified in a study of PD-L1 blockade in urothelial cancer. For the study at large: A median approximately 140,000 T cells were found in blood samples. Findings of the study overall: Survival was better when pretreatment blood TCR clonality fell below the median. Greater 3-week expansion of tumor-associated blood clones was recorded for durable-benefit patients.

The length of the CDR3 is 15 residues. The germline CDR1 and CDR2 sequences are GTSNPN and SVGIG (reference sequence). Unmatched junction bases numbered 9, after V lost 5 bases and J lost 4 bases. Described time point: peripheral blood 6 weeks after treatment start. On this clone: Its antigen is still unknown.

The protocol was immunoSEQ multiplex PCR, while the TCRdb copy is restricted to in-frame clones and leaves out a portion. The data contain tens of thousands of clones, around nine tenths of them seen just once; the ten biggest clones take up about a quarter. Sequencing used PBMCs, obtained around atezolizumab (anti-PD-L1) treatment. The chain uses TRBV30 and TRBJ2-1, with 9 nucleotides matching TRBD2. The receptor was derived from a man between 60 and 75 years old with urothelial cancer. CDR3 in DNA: TGTGCCTGGGGTCGGGGCGGGAGGGCTTACAATGAGCAGTTCTTC. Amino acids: CAWGRGGRAYNEQFF.